Given below is one T cell receptor beta chain in context. The antigen is undetermined. A single base separates this from a much larger clone, so it may be a read error. CDR3 size: 16 residues. A NOSPECS grade of at least 4, a Clinical Activity Score of at least 3 and duration under 3 months were recorded in ophthalmopathy patients. Investigators excluded patients with uncontrolled infection, other autoimmune disease, pregnancy or lactation. Clinical symptoms, serum thyroxine and TRAb, thyroid ultrasound and orbital computed tomography were used for the diagnoses. From RNA transcripts, TCR beta CDR3 regions were amplified. The HTBI set primed first-round TCR CDR3 RT-PCR. One entry per CDR3 protein results from TCRdb running MiXCR on the multiplex PCR reads. The profile covers 390,000 or so distinct CDR3 sequences, with 14% to 15% appearing a single time and roughly an eighth taken by the ten largest.

The data were taken from a study of T cells in Graves' hyperthyroidism and ophthalmopathy. General study points: In validation, the model predicted ophthalmopathy. These predictions came a median about 6.2 months before onset.

Input material: blood. The chain links TRBV12-3 or TRBV12-4 to TRBJ1-2; D possibly corresponds to TRBD1 (6 bases). The receptor was derived from a man between 18 and 35 years old with Graves' ophthalmopathy. CDR3 sequence: CASSSPGAKGNYGYAF. The CDR3 DNA reads TGTGCCAGCAGTTCCCCGGGGGCGAAGGGAAACTATGGCTACGCCTTC.